One T cell receptor beta chain is described in this entry. What it recognizes is unknown. This PCR relied on a set of 60 Vbeta primers and 13 Jbeta primers. The protocol was immunoSEQ multiplex PCR, while the TCRdb copy is restricted to in-frame clones and leaves out a portion. The sample has about 140,000 clones; 76% are singletons. The entry originates in a study of cytomegalovirus exposure and HLA in healthy donors. Study in general: Falling in the Caucasian-associated ancestry cluster were 80% to 90% of under 450 genotyped donors. Study-level findings and limits: DRB1 had the most TCR associations and HLA-C the fewest, a later analysis found, with rates varying by HLA locus. Rarity characterized most TCR sequences, yet some public TCRs appeared in many donors.

Germline V gene data show CDR1 as GTSNPN and CDR2 as SVGIG (reference sequence). V lost 3 bases to trimming and J lost 6 bases, with 8 bases between them. This CDR3 has 11 residues. The chain has TRBV30 and TRBJ1-2, with D hard to call. This sequence was found in a male donor in good health and CMV-seronegative. The specimen was PBMCs. The CDR3 sequence: CAWSRSNGYTF. The CDR3 DNA reads as TGTGCCTGGAGCCGGTCCAATGGCTACACCTTC.